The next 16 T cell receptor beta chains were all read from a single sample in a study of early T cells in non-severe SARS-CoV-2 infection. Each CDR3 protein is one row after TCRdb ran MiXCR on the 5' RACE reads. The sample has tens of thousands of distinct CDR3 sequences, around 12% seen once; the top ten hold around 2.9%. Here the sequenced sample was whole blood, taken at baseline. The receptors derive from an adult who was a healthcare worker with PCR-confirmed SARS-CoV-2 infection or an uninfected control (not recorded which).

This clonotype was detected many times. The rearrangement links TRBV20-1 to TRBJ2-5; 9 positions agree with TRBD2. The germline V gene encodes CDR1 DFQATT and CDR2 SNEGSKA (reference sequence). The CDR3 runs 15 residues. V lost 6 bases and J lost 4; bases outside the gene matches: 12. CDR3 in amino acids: CSARPERGAAETQYF. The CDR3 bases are TGCAGTGCGAGGCCCGAGCGGGGGGCCGCAGAGACCCAGTACTTC.

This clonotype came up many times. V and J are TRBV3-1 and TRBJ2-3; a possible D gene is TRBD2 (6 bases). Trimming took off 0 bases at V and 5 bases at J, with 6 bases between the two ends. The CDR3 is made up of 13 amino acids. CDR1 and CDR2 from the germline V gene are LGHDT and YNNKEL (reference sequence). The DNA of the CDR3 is TGTGCCAGCAGCCAAGAGGGGGGAGATACGCAGTATTTT. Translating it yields CASSQEGGDTQYF.

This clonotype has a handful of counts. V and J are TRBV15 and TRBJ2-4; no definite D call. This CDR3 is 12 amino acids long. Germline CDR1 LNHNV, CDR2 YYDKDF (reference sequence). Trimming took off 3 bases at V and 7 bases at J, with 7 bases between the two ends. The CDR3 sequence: CATSSAQNIQYF. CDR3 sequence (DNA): TGTGCCACCAGCAGTGCCCAGAACATTCAGTACTTC.

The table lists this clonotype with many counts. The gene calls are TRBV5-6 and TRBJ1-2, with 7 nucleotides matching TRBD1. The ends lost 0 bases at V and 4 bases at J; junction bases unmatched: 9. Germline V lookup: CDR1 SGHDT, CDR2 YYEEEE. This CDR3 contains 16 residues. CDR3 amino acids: CASSLGPPAGGYGYTF. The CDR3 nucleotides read TGTGCCAGCAGCTTGGGCCCACCGGCAGGGGGCTATGGCTACACCTTC.

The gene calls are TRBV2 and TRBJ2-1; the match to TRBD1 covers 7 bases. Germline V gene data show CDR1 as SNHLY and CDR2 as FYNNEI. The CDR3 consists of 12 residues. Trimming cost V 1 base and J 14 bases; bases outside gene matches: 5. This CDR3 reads CASSEGTGEKFF. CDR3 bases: TGTGCCAGCAGTGAAGGAACAGGGGAGAAGTTCTTC. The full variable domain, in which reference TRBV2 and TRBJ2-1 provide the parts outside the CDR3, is EPEVTQTPSHQVTQMGQEVILRCVPISNHLYFYWYRQILGQKVEFLVSFYNNEISEKSEIFDDQFSVERPDGSNFTLKIRSTKLEDSAMYFCASSEGTGEKFFGPGTRLTVL.

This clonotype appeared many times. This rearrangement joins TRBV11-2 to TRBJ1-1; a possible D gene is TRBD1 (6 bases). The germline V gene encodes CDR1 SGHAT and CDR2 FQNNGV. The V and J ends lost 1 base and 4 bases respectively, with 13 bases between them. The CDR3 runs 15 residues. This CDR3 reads CASSLGPRGLTEAFF. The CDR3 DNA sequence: TGTGCCAGCAGCTTAGGCCCCAGGGGTCTCACTGAAGCTTTCTTT.

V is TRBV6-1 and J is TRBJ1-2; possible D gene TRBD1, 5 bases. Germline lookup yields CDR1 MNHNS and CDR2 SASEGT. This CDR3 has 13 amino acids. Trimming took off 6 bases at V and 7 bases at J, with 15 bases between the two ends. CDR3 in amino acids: CASRETQAGGYTF. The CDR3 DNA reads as TGTGCCAGCAGGGAGACACAGGCGGGTGGCTACACCTTC.

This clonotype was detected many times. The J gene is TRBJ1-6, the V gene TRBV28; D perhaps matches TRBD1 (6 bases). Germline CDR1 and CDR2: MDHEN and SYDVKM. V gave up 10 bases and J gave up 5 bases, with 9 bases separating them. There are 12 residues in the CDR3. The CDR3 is CATPGDNSPLHF. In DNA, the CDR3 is TGTGCCACCCCAGGGGATAATTCACCCCTCCACTTT.

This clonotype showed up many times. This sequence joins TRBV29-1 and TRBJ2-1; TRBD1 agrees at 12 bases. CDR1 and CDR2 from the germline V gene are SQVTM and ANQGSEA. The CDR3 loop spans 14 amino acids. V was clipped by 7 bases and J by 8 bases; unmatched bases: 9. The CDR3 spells CSGTGGTGGYEQFF. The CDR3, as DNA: TGCAGCGGGACAGGGGGGACAGGGGGCTATGAGCAGTTCTTC.

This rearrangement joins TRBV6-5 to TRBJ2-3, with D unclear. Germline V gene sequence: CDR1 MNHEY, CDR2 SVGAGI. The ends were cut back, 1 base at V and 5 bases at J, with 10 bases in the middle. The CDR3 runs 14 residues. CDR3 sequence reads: CASSYLQAKDTQYF. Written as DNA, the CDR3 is TGTGCCAGCAGTTACTTGCAGGCGAAAGATACGCAGTATTTT.

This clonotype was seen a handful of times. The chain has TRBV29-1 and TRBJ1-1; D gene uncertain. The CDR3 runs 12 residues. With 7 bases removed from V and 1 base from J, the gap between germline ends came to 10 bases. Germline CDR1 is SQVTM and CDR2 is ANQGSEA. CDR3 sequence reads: CSASRANTEAFF. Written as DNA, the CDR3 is TGCAGCGCCTCAAGGGCGAACACTGAAGCTTTCTTT.

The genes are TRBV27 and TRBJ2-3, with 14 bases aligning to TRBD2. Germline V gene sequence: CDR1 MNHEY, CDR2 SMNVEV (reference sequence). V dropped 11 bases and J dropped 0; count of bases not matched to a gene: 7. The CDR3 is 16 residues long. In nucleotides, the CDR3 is TGTGCCGCCAGGACTAGCGGGGGGTCTAGCACAGATACGCAGTATTTT. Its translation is CAARTSGGSSTDTQYF.

The CDR3 DNA follows: TGTGCCAGCAGTTTCGGGACAGCTAATGAAAAACTGTTTTTT. Translated, it gives CASSFGTANEKLFF. The rearrangement links TRBV12-3 or TRBV12-4 to TRBJ1-4, with TRBD1 matching over 7 bases. V was clipped by 3 bases and J by 3 bases; unmatched bases: 1. This CDR3 is built from 14 residues.

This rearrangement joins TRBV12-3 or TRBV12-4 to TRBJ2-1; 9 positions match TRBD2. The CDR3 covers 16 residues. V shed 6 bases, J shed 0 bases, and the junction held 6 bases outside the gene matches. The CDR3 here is CASSPSAGGSYNEQFF. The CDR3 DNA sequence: TGTGCCAGCAGCCCGTCAGCGGGGGGCTCCTACAATGAGCAGTTCTTC.

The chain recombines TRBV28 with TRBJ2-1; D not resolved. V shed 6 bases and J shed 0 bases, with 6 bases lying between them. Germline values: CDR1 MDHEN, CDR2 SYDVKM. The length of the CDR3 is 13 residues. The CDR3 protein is CASRAASYNEQFF. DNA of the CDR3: TGTGCCAGCAGGGCTGCCTCCTACAATGAGCAGTTCTTC.

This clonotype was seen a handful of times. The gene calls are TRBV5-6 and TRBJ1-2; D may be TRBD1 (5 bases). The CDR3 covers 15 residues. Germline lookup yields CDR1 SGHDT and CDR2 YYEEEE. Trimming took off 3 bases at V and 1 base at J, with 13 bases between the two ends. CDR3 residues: CASSWGPADNYGYTF. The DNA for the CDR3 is TGTGCCAGCAGCTGGGGACCGGCCGATAACTATGGCTACACCTTC.